The present T cell receptor beta chain was sequenced within a study of T cell changes during pregnancy in multiple sclerosis. Germline V gene lookup returns CDR1 SQVTM and CDR2 ANQGSEA. The CDR3 has 12 residues. Deletions cut 0 bases from V and 9 bases from J, with 12 bases between. Assay: immunoSEQ multiplex PCR; the TCRdb copy retains only in-frame clones and omits some. Of about 32,000 clones listed, about 93% are singletons. This TCR was recovered from a female donor with multiple sclerosis, enrolled in a pregnancy study. The rearrangement uses TRBV29-1 and TRBJ2-7; D might be TRBD2 (5 bases). Here the sequenced sample was CD4+ T cells from peripheral blood mononuclear cells, taken in the second trimester of pregnancy. The CDR3 DNA is TGCAGCGTTGAAGAGGGCGGGTGGCGGCAGTACTTC. Translating it yields CSVEEGGWRQYF.